The T cell receptor beta chain described here comes from a study of Ad26.COV2.S vaccination and SARS-CoV-2 variants. Study details: Sample donor was a member of the COV1001 Ad26.COV2.S trial arm.

This clone was detected only a few times. Described treatment: about 20 received Ad26.COV2.S at low or high dose, single or two shots; five or six received placebo; per-sample allocation not given. Sampling occurred on day 63 after the first vaccine or placebo injection. Clones were read by immunoSEQ multiplex PCR, and TCRdb kept only the in-frame ones, dropping some. In the table there are hundreds of thousands of clones, about 89% of which are singletons. The TCR comes from a person between 18 and 60 years old who received the Ad26.COV2.S COVID-19 vaccine or a placebo. Material: peripheral blood, obtained in a trial of Ad26.COV2.S vaccine versus placebo.

CDR3 loop: CASSFTSASNTGELFF. In DNA form, the CDR3 reads TGCGCCAGCAGCTTCACTAGCGCTTCGAACACCGGGGAGCTGTTTTTT. The chain carries TRBV5-1 and TRBJ2-2; the match to TRBD2 covers 7 bases. V gave up 2 bases and J gave up 0 bases; unmatched junction bases: 4. The CDR3 loop spans 16 amino acids. The germline V gene has CDR1 SGHRS and CDR2 YFSETQ.